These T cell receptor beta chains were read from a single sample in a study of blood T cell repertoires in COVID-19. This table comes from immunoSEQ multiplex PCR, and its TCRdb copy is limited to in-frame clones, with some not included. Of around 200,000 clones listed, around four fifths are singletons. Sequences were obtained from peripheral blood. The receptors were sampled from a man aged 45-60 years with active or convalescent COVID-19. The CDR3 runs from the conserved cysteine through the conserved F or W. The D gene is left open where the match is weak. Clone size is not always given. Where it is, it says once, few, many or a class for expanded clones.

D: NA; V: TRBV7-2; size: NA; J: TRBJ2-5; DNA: TGTGCCAGCAGCTTATGGAGCCAAGAGACCCAGTACTTC; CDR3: CASSLWSQETQYF
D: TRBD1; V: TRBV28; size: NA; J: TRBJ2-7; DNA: TGTGCCAGCAGTCAGGGGGCAGGGAGGAAGTACGAGCAGTACTTC; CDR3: CASSQGAGRKYEQYF
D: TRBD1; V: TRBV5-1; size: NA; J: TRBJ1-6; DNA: TGCGCCAGCAGCACGACCCGGGACAGGGGTGATTCACCCCTCCACTTT; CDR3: CASSTTRDRGDSPLHF
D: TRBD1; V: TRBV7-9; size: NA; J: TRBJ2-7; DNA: TGTGCCAGCAGCCCCGCTAACAGGGGTCGGTATGACGAGCAGTACTTC; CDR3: CASSPANRGRYDEQYF
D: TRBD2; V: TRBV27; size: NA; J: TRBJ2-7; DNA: TGTGCCAGCAGTTCGGCTAGCGGGGGGATCGGGGAGCAGTACTTC; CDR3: CASSSASGGIGEQYF
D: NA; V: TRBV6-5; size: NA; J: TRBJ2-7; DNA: TGTGCCAGCAGTTCCGTCGGACTCCTACACGAGCAGTACTTC; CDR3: CASSSVGLLHEQYF
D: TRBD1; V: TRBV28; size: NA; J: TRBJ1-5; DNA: TGTGCCACCGTGGACAGGGCGGACAATCAGCCCCAGCATTTT; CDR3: CATVDRADNQPQHF
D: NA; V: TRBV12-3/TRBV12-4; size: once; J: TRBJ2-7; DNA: TGTGCCAGCAGTTTAGGGGCAGAGTACGAGCAGTACTTC; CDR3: CASSLGAEYEQYF
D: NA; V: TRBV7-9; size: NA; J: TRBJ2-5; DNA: TGTGCCAGCAGCCAACCTGACAGCCACAAAGAGACCCAGTACTTC; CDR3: CASSQPDSHKETQYF
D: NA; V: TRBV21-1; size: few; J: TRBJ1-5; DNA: TGTGCCAGCAGCAACGAAGAGAACCGGGACAGGGGCCTTATAGGCAATCAGCCCCAGCATTTT; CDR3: CASSNEENRDRGLIGNQPQHF
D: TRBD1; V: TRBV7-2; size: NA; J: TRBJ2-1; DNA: TGTGCCAGCAGCTTATTACAGGGGGCGAATGAGCAGTTCTTC; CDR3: CASSLLQGANEQFF
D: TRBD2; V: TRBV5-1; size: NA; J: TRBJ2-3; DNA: TGCGCCAGCAGGGGGACTAGCGGCCAACGCACAGATACGCAGTATTTT; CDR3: CASRGTSGQRTDTQYF
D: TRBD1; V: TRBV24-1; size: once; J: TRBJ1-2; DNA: TGTGCCACCAGTGAGCTGGACAGGGCAAATGGCTACACCTTC; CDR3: CATSELDRANGYTF
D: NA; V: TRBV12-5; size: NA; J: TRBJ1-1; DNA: TGTGCTAGTGGTTTGGTAACAGGGTACACTGAAGCTTTCTTT; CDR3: CASGLVTGYTEAFF
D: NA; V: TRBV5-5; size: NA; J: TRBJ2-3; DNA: TGTGCCAGCAGCTCAACTATTTCGGGTTGGACAGATACGCAGTATTTT; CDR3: CASSSTISGWTDTQYF
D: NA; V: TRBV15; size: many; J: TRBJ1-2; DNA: TGTGCCACCAGCAGAGATCGACAGTCCTATGGCTACACCTTC; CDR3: CATSRDRQSYGYTF